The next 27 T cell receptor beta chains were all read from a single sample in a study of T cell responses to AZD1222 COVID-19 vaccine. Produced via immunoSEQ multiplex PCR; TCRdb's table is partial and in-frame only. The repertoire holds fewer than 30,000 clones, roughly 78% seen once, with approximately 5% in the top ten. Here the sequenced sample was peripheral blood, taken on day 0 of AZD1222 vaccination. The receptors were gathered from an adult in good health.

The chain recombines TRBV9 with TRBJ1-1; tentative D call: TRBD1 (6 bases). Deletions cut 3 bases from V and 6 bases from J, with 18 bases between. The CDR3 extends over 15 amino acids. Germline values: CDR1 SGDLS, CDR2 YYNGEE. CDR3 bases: TGTGCCAGCAGCGCCCAGGGGAGGGAGTCGGCTGAAGCTTTCTTT. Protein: CASSAQGRESAEAFF.

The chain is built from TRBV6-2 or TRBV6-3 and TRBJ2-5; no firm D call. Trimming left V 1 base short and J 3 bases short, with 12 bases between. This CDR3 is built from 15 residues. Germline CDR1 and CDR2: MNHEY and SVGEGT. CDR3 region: CASSYWAGPEETQYF. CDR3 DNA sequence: TGTGCCAGCAGTTACTGGGCAGGACCTGAAGAGACCCAGTACTTC.

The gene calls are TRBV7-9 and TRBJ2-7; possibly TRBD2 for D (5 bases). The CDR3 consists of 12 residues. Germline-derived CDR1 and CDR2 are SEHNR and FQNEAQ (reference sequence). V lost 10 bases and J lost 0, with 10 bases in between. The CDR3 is CAISGSSYEQYV. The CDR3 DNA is TGTGCCATCTCGGGGAGCTCCTACGAGCAGTACGTC.

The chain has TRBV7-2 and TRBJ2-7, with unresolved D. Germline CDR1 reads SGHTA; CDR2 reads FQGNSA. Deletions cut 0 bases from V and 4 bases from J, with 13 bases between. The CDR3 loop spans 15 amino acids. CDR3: CASSLASGYSYEQYV. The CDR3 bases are TGTGCCAGCAGCTTAGCGTCCGGGTACTCATACGAGCAGTACGTC.

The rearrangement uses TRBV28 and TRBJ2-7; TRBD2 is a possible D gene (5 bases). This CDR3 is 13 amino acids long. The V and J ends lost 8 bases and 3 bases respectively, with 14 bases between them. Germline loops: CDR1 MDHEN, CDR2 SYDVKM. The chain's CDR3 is CASGMGANYEQYV. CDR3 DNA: TGTGCCAGCGGTATGGGAGCAAACTACGAGCAGTACGTC.

The CDR3 nucleotides read TGTGCCAGCAGCCTCACCGGGGAGCTGTTTTTT. It specifies CASSLTGELFF. The V and J genes are TRBV11-3 and TRBJ2-2; D gene unclear. The CDR3 has 11 residues. Germline V gene lookup returns CDR1 SGHNT and CDR2 YENEEA. Trimming took off 5 bases at V and 4 bases at J, with 2 bases between the two ends.

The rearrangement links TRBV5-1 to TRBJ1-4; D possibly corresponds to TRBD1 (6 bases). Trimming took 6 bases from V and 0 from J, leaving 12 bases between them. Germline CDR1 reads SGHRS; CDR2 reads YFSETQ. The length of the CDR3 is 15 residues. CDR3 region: CASTDRSTTNEKLFF. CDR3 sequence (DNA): TGCGCCAGCACCGACAGGAGCACAACTAATGAAAAACTGTTTTTT.

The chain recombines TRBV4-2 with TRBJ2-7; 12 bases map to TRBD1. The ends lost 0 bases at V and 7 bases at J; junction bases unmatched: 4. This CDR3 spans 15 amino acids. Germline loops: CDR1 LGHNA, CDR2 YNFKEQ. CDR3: CASSQDRDRGLEQYF. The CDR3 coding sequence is TGTGCCAGCAGCCAAGACCGGGACAGGGGGCTTGAGCAGTACTTC.

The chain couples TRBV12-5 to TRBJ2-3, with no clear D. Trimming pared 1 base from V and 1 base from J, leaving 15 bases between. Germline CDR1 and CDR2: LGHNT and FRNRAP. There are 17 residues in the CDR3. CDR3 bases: TGTGCTAGTGGTTTGGGCGGCCCACCCGGCGGCACAGATACGCAGTATTTT. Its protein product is CASGLGGPPGGTDTQYF.

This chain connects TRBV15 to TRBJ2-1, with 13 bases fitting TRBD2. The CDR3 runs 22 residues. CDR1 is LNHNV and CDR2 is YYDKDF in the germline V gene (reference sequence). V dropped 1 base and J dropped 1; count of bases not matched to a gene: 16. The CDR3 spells CATSRARPGLAGPQLSYNEQFF. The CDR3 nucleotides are TGTGCCACCAGCAGAGCGCGCCCGGGACTAGCGGGGCCCCAGCTGTCCTACAATGAGCAGTTCTTC.

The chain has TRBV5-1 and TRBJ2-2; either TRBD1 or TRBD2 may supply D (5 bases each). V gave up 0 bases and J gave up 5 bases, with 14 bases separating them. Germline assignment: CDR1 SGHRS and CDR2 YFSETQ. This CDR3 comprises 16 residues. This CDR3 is CASSLGGSSKTGELFF. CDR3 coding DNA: TGCGCCAGCAGCTTGGGGGGGTCTAGCAAGACCGGGGAGCTGTTTTTT.

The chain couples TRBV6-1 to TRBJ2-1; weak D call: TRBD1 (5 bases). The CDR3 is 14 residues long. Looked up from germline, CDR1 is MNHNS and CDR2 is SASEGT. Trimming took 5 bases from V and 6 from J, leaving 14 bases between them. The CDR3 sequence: CASSRGYPSNEQFF. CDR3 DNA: TGTGCCAGCAGTAGGGGCTACCCTTCCAATGAGCAGTTCTTC.

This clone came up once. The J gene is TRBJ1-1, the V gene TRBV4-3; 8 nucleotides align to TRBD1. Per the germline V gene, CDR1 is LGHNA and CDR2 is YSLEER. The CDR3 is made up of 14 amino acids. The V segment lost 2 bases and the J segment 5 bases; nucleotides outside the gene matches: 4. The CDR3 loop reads CASSQWTGRTEAFF. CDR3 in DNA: TGCGCCAGCAGCCAATGGACAGGGAGGACTGAAGCTTTCTTT.

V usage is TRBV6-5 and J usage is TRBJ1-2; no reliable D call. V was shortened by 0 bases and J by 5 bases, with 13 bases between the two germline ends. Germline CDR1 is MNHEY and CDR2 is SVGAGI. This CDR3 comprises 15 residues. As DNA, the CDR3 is TGTGCCAGCAGTTACTCGAAAGCGGGGATTTATGGCTACACCTTC. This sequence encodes CASSYSKAGIYGYTF.

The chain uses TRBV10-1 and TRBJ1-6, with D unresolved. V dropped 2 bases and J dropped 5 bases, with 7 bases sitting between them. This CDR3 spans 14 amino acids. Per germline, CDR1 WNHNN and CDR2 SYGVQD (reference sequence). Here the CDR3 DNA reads TGCGCCAGCAGTGAGGCACCTGATAATTCACCCCTCCACTTT. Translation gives CASSEAPDNSPLHF.

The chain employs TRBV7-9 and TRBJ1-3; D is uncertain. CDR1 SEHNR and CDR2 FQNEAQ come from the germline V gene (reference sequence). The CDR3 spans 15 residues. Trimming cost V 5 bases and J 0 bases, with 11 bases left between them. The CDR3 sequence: CASSPYTISGNTIYF. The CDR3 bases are TGTGCCAGCAGCCCCTATACCATCTCTGGAAACACCATATATTTT. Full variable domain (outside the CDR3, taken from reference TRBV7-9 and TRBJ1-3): DTGVSQNPRHKITKRGQNVTFRCDPISEHNRLYWYRQTLGQGPEFLTYFQNEAQLEKSRLLSDRFSAERPKGSFSTLEIQRTEQGDSAMYLCASSPYTISGNTIYFGEGSWLTVV.

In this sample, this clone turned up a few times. CDR3: CASSYTSGQETQYF. CDR3 coding DNA: TGTGCCAGCAGCTATACTAGCGGACAAGAGACCCAGTACTTC. V gene TRBV7-8 combines with J gene TRBJ2-5, with TRBD2 matching 8 bases. In germline, CDR1 is SGHVS, CDR2 FQNEAQ. The CDR3 length is 14 residues. After removal of 4 bases from V and 2 bases from J, the junction contained 3 bases not matched to a gene.

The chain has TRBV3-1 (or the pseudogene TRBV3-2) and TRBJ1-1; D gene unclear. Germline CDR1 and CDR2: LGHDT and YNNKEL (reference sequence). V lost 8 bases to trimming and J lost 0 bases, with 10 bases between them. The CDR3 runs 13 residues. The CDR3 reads CASVGRMNTEAFF. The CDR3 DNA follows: TGTGCCAGCGTCGGCAGGATGAACACTGAAGCTTTCTTT.

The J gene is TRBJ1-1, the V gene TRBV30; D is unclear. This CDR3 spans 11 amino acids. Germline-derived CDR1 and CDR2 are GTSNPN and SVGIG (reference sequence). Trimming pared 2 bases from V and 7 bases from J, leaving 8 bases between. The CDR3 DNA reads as TGTGCCTGGAGTCCGGCACGTGAAGCTTTCTTT. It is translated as CAWSPAREAFF.

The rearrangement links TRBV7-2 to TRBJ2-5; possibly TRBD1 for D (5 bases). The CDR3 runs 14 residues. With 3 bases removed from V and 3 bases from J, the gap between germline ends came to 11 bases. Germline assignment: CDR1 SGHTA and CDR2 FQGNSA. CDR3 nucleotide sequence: TGTGCCAGCAGCTTCTCGGCAGGGAAAGAGACCCAGTACTTC. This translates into CASSFSAGKETQYF.

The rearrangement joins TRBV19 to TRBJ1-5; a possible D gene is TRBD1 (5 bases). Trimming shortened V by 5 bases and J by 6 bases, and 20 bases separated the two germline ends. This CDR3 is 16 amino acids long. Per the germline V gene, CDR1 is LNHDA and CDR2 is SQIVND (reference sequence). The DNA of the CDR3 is TGTGCCAGTAGTCTCCCGGGGGGTGCCCTTTCTCAGCCCCAGCATTTT. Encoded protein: CASSLPGGALSQPQHF.

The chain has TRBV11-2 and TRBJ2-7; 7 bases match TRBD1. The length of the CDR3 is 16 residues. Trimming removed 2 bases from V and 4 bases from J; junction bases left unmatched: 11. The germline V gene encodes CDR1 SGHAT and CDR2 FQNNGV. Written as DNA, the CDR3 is TGTGCCAGCAGCTTAAGGGGGCAGGGAGCAATTTACGAGCAGTACTTC. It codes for CASSLRGQGAIYEQYF.

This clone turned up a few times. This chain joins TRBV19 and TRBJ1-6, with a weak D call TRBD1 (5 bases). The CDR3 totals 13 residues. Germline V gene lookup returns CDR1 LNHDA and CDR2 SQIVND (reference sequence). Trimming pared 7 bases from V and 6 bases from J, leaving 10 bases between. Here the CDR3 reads CASMRGVNSPLHF. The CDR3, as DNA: TGTGCCAGTATGCGGGGGGTTAATTCACCCCTCCACTTT.

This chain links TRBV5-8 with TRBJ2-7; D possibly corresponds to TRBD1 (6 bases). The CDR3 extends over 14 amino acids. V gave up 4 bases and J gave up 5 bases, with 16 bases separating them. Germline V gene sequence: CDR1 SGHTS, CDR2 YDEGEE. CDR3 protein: CASSLTPAGDEQYV. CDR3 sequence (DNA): TGTGCCAGCAGCCTCACCCCCGCAGGGGACGAGCAGTACGTC.

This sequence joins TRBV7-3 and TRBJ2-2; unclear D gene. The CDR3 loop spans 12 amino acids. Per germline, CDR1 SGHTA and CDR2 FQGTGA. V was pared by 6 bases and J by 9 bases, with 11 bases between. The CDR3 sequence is CASSQGPRELFF. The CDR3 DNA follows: TGTGCCAGCAGTCAAGGGCCCCGGGAGCTGTTTTTT.

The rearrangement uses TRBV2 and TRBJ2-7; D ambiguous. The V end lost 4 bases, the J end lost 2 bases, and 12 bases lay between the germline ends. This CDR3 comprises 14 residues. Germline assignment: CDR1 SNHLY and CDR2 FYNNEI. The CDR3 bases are TGTGCCAGCAGTGTGGAGTCTTTTGCCTACGAGCAGTACTTC. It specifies CASSVESFAYEQYF.

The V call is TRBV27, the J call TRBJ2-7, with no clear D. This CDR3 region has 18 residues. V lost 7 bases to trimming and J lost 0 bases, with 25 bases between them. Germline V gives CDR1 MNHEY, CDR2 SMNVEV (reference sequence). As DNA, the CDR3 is TGTGCCAGCACCCTCCTTAAAGGAGCGAAATCAGACTCCTACGAGCAGTACGTC. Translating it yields CASTLLKGAKSDSYEQYV.